This TCR beta chain was recovered during a study of T-cell memory formation after mild COVID-19 (dated by TCRdb to about 2021). Context from the whole study: TCR sequence clusters from the two donors were largely donor specific. In a couple of donors, T-cell clones that expanded and contracted after mild COVID-19 were followed by sequencing TCRalpha and TCRbeta repertoires longitudinally. The cohort was made up of two young adult volunteers, one female and one male, who were previously healthy.

There are a few counts of this clonotype. Its antigen remains undetermined. The sample holds no much larger clone one base away, and base qualities are not on file. Sequencing was carried out with an Illumina NovaSeq 6000. TCRalpha and TCRbeta cDNA libraries were built by 5'RACE with constant-segment primers, adding sample barcodes and unique molecular identifiers. Trizol reagent was used to extract RNA from every sample. Libraries were amplified in two PCR steps, with a second sample barcode and Illumina TruSeq adapters added in the second step. Sequencing of libraries was performed on an Illumina NovaSeq with 2 x 150 bp paired-end reads. In the authors' own workflow: Reads were demultiplexed and collapsed into UMI-guided consensus sequences with migec v1.2.7. Using mixcr v2.1.11, the UMI consensuses were aligned to TRA and TRB V and J templates and assembled into clonotypes. A clonotype was counted as expanded or contracted only when both edgeR and NoisET called the clonotype significant, with the noise models trained on biological replicates. edgeR calls used a false discovery rate-adjusted p below 0.01 and a log2 fold-change threshold of 1. As an exploratory analysis of dynamics, max-normalized trajectories of the 1000 most abundant clonotypes were examined with PCA combined with hierarchical clustering. The CD4 or CD8 phenotype of responding clones was assigned using the separately sequenced CD4+ and CD8+ repertoires. The raw public reads went through TCRdb reprocessing: fastp at Q25, MiXCR clone calling, in-frame beta chains kept. Identical CDR3 protein sequences are pooled into one entry, listed with their most common genes and DNA. The V and J calls reflect TCRdb's pipeline rather than the authors' work. The sample data list 300,000 to 400,000 distinct CDR3 sequences, and approximately 16% of these were observed just once. Approximately 20% of the sample is taken by the ten largest.

Here is what the overall study found, with its caveats: From day 15 to 85, contracting clones showed balanced CD4/CD8 phenotypes, whereas a second wave of clones that expanded from day 15 to 37 leaned towards CD4+. The study covered only a couple of mild cases, and larger cohorts including severe cases with pre-infection samples were considered necessary. Contracting CD4+ clones were located mainly in the CM and EM memory subsets, whereas CD8+ clones were found to be enriched in EMRA. Some responding clones were detected in pre-infection memory, suggesting pre-existing cross-reactive memory T cells joined the SARS-CoV-2 response. The second-wave clones that peaked on day 37 were not confirmed to be SARS-CoV-2 specific.

PBMCs were isolated by Ficoll-Paque density gradient centrifugation. Sequenced: PBMCs or a T cell subset sorted from them (not recorded which). This sequence was found in a young man who had mild COVID-19 (a few samples of this study predate the infection). The sample titles of this study are shuffled in the database, so cell type and time point are left out; the donor was told from shared clones.

The nucleotide sequence reads as follows: TGTGCCAGCAGCTTTCAAGGCAGGGGGGGCAAAAACATTCAGTACTTC. Protein translation: CASSFQGRGGKNIQYF. This sequence uses TRBV7-9 and TRBJ2-4; the D call is tentative, TRBD1 or TRBD2, as each matches 7 bases. V drops 3 bases and J drops 3 bases, leaving 15 bases in between. CDR1 and CDR2 are drawn from the germline V gene (reference sequence): SEHNR, FQNEAQ. The CDR3 contains 16 residues, cysteine and phenylalanine counted. Just the 48-base CDR3 DNA is kept, in frame starting at base 1. Joined to the reference TRBV7-9 and TRBJ2-4 proteins, this CDR3 gives the full variable domain: DTGVSQNPRHKITKRGQNVTFRCDPISEHNRLYWYRQTLGQGPEFLTYFQNEAQLEKSRLLSDRFSAERPKGSFSTLEIQRTEQGDSAMYLCASSFQGRGGKNIQYFGAGTRLSVL.